The 5 T cell receptor beta chains given below trace back to one sample, sequenced in a study of T cell repertoires in cytomegalovirus infection. Antigens for these TCRs are unknown. Via MiXCR, TCRdb re-called the reads, giving one row per CDR3 protein. The sample includes approximately 730,000 distinct CDR3 sequences, around a third seen only once; the top ten take around a sixth. Material: cultured PBMCs, obtained from culture after CMV antigen stimulation. The receptor source for this set is a human donor in good health (CMV status not recorded). Some clones in this sample may be carry-over from other donors' samples.

The genes are TRBV2 and TRBJ1-5; the D is unclear. Per the germline V gene, CDR1 is SNHLY and CDR2 is FYNNEI. The length of the CDR3 is 13 residues. Trimming shortened V by 7 bases and J by 5 bases, and 12 bases separated the two germline ends. This chain's CDR3 is CASMNEFDQPQHF. The DNA for the CDR3 is TGTGCCAGCATGAACGAGTTCGATCAGCCCCAGCATTTT.

The rearrangement joins TRBV29-1 to TRBJ1-5; the match to TRBD1 covers 7 bases. V lost 7 bases to trimming and J lost 3 bases; unmatched junction nucleotides: 6. This CDR3 is built from 13 residues. The germline gives CDR1 SQVTM, CDR2 ANQGSEA. This chain's CDR3 is CSGSQGFNQPQHF. For the CDR3, the DNA is TGCAGCGGCTCACAGGGGTTCAATCAGCCCCAGCATTTT. Full variable domain (rest looked up from reference TRBV29-1 and TRBJ1-5): SAVISQKPSRDICQRGTSLTIQCQVDSQVTMMFWYRQQPGQSLTLIATANQGSEATYESGFVIDKFPISRPNLTFSTLTVSNMSPEDSSIYLCSGSQGFNQPQHFGDGTRLSIL.

This rearrangement joins TRBV27 to TRBJ1-6, with D possibly matching TRBD1 (5 bases). CDR3 length: 15 residues. In germline, CDR1 is MNHEY, CDR2 SMNVEV (reference sequence). V was trimmed by 2 bases and J by 6 bases, leaving 11 bases between them. CDR3 bases: TGTGCCAGCAGTTTAACGGGACTTGGTAATTCACCCCTCCACTTT. It specifies CASSLTGLGNSPLHF.

This clonotype was observed a few times. V and J are TRBV19 and TRBJ2-3; no firm D call. The ends were cut back, 0 bases at V and 4 bases at J, with 8 bases in the middle. The length of the CDR3 is 14 residues. The germline gives CDR1 LNHDA, CDR2 SQIVND (reference sequence). The CDR3 DNA reads as TGTGCCAGTAGTATAGATGGGGTCGCAGATACGCAGTATTTT. Residues: CASSIDGVADTQYF.

This clonotype was picked up a small number of times. This chain joins TRBV6-1 and TRBJ1-6; 7 bases are a match to TRBD1. The V and J ends lost 6 bases and 4 bases, in that order; junction bases with no gene match: 3. The CDR3 covers 14 residues. Germline CDR1 MNHNS, CDR2 SASEGT. In nucleotides, the CDR3 is TGTGCCAGCAGCTACAGGGGTTATAATTCACCCCTCCACTTT. It translates to CASSYRGYNSPLHF.